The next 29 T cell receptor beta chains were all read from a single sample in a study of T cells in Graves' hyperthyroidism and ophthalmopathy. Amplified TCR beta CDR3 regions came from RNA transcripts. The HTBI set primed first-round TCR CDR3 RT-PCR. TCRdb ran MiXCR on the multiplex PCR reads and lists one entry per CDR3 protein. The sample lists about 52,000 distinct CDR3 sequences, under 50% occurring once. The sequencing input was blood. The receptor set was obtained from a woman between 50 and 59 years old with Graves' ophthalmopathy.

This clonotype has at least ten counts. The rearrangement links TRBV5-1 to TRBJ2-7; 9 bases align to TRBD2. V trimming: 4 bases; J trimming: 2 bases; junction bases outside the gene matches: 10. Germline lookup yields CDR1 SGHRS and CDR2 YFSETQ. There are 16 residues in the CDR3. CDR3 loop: CASSPTSGATPYEQYF. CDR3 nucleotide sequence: TGCGCCAGCAGCCCGACTAGCGGCGCAACTCCCTACGAGCAGTACTTC.

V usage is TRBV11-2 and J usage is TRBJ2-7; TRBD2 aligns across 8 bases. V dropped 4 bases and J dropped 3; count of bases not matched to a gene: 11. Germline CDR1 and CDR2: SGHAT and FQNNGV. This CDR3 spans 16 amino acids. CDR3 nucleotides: TGTGCCAGCAGCTCTAGGACTAGCTCAGAGGTCTACGAGCAGTACTTC. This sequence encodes CASSSRTSSEVYEQYF. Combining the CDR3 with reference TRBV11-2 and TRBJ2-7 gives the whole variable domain EAGVAQSPRYKIIEKRQSVAFWCNPISGHATLYWYQQILGQGPKLLIQFQNNGVVDDSQLPKDRFSAERLKGVDSTLKIQPAKLEDSAVYLCASSSRTSSEVYEQYFGPGTRLTVT.

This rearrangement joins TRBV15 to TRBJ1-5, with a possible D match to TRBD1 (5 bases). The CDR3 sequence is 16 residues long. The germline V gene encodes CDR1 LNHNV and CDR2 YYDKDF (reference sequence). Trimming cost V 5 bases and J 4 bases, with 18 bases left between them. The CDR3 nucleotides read TGTGCCACCAGCCCAACCCGGGGGAGGGAAAATCAGCCCCAGCATTTT. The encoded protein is CATSPTRGRENQPQHF.

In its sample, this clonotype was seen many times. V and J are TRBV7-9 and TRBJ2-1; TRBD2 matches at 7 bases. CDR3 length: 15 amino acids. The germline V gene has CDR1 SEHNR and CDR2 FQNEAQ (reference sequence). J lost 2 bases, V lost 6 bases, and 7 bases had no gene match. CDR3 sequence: CASRNLAVTYNEQFF. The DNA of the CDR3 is TGTGCCAGCAGGAATCTAGCGGTTACCTACAATGAGCAGTTCTTC.

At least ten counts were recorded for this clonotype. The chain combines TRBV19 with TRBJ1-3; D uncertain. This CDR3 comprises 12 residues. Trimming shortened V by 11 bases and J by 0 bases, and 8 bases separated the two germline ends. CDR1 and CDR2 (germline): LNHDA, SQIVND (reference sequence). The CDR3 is CASISSGNTIYF. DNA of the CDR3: TGTGCCTCCATCAGCTCTGGAAACACCATATATTTT.

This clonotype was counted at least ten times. The CDR3, as DNA: TGTGCCAGCAGCCCCTACCCAAAGGGACAGGGAAGTCGCGCCTACGAGCAGTACTTC. This encodes CASSPYPKGQGSRAYEQYF. This chain links TRBV14 with TRBJ2-7, with 9 bases identical to TRBD1. The CDR3 loop spans 19 amino acids. The V gene end was trimmed by 4 bases and the J gene end by 2 bases; junction bases not matched to a gene: 18. Germline V lookup: CDR1 SGHDN, CDR2 FVKESK. The full variable domain, with the rest looked up from reference TRBV14 and TRBJ2-7, is EAGVTQFPSHSVIEKGQTVTLRCDPISGHDNLYWYRRVMGKEIKFLLHFVKESKQDESGMPNNRFLAERTGGTYSTLKVQPAELEDSGVYFCASSPYPKGQGSRAYEQYFGPGTRLTVT.

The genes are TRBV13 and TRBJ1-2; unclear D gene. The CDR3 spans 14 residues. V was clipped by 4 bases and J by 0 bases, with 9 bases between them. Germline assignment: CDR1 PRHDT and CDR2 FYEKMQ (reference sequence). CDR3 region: CASSSTEANYGYTF. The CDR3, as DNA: TGTGCCAGCAGCTCCACGGAAGCTAACTATGGCTACACCTTC.

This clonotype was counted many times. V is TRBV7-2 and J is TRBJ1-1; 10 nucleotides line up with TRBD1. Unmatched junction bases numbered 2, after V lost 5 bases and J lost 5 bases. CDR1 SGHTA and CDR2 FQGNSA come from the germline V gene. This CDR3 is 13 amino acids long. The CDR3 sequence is CASSLGQGTEAFF. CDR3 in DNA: TGTGCCAGCAGCCTGGGACAGGGGACTGAAGCTTTCTTT.

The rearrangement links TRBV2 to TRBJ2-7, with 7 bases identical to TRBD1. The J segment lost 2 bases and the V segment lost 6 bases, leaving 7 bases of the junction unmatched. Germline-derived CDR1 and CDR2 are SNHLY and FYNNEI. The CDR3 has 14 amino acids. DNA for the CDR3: TGTGCCAGCAGCGAGTCCGGGACAGCCTACGAGCAGTACTTC. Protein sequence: CASSESGTAYEQYF.

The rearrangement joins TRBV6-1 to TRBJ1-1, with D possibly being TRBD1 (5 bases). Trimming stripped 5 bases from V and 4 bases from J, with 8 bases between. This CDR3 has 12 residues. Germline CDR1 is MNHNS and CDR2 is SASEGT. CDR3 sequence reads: CASSIGGTEAFF. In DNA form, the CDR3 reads TGTGCCAGCAGTATTGGGGGCACTGAAGCTTTCTTT.

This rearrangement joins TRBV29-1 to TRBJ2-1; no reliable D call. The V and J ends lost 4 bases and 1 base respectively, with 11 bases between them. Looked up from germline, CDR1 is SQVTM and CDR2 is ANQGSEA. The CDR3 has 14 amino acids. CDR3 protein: CSVGPIRSYNEQFF. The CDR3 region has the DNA TGCAGCGTTGGACCGATAAGGTCCTACAATGAGCAGTTCTTC.

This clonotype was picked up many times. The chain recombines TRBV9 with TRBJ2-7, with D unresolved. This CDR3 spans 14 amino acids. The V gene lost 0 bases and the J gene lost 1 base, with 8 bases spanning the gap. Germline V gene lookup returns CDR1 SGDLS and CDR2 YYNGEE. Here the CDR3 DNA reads TGTGCCAGCAGCGTAGGTCTAGGGTCCTACGAGCAGTACTTC. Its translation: CASSVGLGSYEQYF.

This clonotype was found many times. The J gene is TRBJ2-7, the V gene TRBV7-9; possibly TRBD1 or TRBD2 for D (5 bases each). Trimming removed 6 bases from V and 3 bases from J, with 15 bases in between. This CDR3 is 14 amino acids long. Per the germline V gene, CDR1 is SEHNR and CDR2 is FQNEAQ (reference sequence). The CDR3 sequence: CASSSSPGSYEQYF. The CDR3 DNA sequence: TGTGCCAGCAGTTCCTCCCCAGGGAGCTACGAGCAGTACTTC.

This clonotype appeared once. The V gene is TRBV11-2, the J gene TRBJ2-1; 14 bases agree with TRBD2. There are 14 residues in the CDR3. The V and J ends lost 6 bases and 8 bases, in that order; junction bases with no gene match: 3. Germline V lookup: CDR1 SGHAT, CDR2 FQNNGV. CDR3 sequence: CASRGTSGSHEQFF. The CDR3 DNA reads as TGTGCCAGCAGAGGGACTAGCGGGAGCCATGAGCAGTTCTTC.

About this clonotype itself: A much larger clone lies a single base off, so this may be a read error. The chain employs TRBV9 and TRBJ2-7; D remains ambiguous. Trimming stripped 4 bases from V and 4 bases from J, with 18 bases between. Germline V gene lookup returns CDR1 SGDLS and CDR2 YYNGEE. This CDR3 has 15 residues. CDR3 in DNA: TGTGCCAGCAGCTTCCCCGAGACAAGTCCTTACGAGCAGTACTTC. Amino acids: CASSFPETSPYEQYF.

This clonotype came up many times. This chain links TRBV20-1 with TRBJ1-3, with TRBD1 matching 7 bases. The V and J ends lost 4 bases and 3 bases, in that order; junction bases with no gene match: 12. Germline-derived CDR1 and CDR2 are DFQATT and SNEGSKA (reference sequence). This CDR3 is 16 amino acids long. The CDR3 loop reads CSAMGLTGMVGNTIYF. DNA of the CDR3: TGCAGTGCTATGGGCTTGACAGGGATGGTTGGAAACACCATATATTTT.

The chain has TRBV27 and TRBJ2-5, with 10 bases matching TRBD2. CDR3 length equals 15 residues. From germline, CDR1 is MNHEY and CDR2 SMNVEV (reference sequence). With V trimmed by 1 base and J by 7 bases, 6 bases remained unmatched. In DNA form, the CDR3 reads TGTGCCAGCAGTTTATGGACTAGCGGCTCGGGGACCCAGTACTTC. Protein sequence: CASSLWTSGSGTQYF.

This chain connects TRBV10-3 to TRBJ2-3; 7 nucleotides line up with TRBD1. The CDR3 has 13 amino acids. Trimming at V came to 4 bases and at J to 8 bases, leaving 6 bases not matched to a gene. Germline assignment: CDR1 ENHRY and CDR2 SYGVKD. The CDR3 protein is CAISGQGQGTQYF. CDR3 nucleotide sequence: TGTGCCATCAGTGGACAGGGCCAAGGTACGCAGTATTTT.

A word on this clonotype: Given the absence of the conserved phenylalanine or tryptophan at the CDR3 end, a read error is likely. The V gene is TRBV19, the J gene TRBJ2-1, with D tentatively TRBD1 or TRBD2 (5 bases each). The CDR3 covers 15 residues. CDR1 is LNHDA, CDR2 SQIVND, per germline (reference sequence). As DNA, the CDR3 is TGTGCCAGTAGTGGCCGGTCAGGGAGCTACAGTGAGCAGTTCTCC. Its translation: CASSGRSGSYSEQFS.

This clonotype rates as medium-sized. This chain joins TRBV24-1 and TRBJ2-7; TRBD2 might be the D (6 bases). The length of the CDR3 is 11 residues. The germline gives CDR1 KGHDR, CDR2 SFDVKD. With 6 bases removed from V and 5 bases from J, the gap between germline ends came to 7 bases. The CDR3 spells CATSSGDEQYF. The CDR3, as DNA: TGTGCCACCAGTTCGGGGGACGAGCAGTACTTC.

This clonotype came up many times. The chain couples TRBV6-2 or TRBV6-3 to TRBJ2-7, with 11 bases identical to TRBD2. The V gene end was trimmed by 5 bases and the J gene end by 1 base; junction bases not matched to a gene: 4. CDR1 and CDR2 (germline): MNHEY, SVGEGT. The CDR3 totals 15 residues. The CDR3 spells CASSKTSGKSYEQYF. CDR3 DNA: TGTGCCAGCAGTAAGACTAGCGGGAAGTCCTACGAGCAGTACTTC.

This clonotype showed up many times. The CDR3 reads CSAPRTGGAGELFF. In DNA, the CDR3 is TGCAGTGCTCCCAGGACAGGGGGCGCCGGGGAGCTGTTTTTT. The V gene is TRBV20-1, the J gene TRBJ2-2; 11 positions match TRBD1. The junction had 5 bases not matched to a gene; V was cut back by 5 bases and J by 6 bases. Per the germline V gene, CDR1 is DFQATT and CDR2 is SNEGSKA (reference sequence). This CDR3 region has 14 residues.

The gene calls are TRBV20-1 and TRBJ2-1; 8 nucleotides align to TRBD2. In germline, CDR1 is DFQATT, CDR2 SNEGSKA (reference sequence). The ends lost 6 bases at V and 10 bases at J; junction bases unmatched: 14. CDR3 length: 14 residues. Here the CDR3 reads CSATPGLGPDEQFF. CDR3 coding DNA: TGCAGTGCAACCCCGGGACTAGGCCCTGACGAGCAGTTCTTC.

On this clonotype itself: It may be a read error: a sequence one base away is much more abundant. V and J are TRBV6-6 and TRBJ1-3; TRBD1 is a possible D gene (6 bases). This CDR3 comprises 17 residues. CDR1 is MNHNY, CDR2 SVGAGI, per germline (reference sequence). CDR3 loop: CASSQRGGFGSGDTIYF. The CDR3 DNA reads TGTGCCAGCAGTCAAAGGGGGGGGTTTGGCTCTGGAGACACCATATATTTT.

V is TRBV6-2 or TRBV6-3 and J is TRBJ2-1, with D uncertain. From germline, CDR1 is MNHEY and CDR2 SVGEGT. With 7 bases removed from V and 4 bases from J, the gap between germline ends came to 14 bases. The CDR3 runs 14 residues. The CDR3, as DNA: TGTGCCAGCAAAGGCGGCCCATCTTACAATGAGCAGTTCTTC. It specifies CASKGGPSYNEQFF.

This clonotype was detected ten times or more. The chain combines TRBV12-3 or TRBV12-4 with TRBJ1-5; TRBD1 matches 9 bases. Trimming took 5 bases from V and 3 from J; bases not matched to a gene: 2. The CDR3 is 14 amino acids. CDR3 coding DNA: TGTGCCAGCAGTCGGACAGGGGACAATCAGCCCCAGCATTTT. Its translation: CASSRTGDNQPQHF.

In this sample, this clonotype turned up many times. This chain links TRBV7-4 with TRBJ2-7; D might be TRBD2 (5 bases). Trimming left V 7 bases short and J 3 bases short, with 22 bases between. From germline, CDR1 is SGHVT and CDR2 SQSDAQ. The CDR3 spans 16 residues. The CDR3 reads CASTPYPRAMGYEQYF. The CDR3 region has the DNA TGTGCCAGCACCCCCTATCCGAGGGCGATGGGCTACGAGCAGTACTTC. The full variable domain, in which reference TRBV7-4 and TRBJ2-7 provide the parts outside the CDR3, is GAGVSQSPRYKVAKRGRDVALRCDSISGHVTLYWYRQTLGQGSEVLTYSQSDAQRDKSGRPSGRFSAERPERSVSTLKIQRTEQGDSAVYLCASTPYPRAMGYEQYFGPGTRLTVT.

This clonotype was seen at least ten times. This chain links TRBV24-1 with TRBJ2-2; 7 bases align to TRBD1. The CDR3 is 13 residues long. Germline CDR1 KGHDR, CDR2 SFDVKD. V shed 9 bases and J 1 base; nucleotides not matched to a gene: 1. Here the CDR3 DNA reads TGTGCCACCCGGGACAGGAACACCGGGGAGCTGTTTTTT. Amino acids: CATRDRNTGELFF.

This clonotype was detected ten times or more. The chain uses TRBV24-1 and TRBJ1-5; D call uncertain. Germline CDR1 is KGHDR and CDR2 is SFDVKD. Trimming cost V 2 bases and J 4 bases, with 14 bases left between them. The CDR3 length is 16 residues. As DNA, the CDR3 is TGTGCCACCAGTGATTGGGTTTCGGCGGGTAATCAGCCCCAGCATTTT. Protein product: CATSDWVSAGNQPQHF.